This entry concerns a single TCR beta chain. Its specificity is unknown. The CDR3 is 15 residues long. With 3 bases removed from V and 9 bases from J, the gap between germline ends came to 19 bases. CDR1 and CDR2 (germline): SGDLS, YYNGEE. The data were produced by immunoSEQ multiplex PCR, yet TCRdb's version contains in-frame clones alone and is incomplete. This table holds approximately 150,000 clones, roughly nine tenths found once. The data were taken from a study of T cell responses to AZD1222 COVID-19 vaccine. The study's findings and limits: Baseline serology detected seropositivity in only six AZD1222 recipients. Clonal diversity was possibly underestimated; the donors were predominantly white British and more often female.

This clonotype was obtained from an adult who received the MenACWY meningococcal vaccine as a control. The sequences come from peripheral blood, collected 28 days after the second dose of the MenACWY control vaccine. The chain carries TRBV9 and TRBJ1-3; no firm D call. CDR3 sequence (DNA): TGTGCCAGCAGCGAGTCGGACTCCTTTGGGCGCACCATATATTTT. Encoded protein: CASSESDSFGRTIYF.